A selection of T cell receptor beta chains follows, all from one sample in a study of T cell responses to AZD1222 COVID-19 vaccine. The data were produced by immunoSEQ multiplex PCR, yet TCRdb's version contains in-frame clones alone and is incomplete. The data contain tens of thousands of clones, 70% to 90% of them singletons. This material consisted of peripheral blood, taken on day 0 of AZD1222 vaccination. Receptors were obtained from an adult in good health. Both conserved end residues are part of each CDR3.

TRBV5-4,CASSLVRQETQYF
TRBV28,CASSRGTTGANVLTF
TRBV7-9,CASSLVQGDYGYTF
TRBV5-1,CASSRGLAGGLDKNIQYF
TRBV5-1,CASSSWGSLSDTQYF
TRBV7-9,CASSPRDGTDNEQFF
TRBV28,CASSLTSTFEQYF
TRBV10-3,CAISEAGRDSQPQHF
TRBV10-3,CAISDPVLRGVYNEQFF
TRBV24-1,CATSDTQGYGELFF
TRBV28,CASRRKIRPQTGGRVEQYF